The next 31 T cell receptor beta chains were all read from a single sample in a study of blood T cell repertoires in COVID-19. The method was immunoSEQ multiplex PCR; TCRdb's version includes in-frame clones alone and lacks a portion of them. Of 250,000 to 350,000 clones listed, about nine tenths are singletons. Sequencing used peripheral blood. These receptors were obtained from an older woman with acute or convalescent COVID-19.

This chain links TRBV6-4 with TRBJ2-7, with TRBD2 matching 13 bases. The J call may be incorrect, as the DNA end agrees better with TRBJ2-1. Germline lookup yields CDR1 MRHNA and CDR2 SNTAGT. The CDR3 is 18 amino acids. CDR3 bases: TGTGCCAGCAGTGAGTCCTGGACTAGCGGGAGTTCAGGCAATGAGCAGTTCTTC. This translates into CASSESWTSGSSGNEQFF.

This chain joins TRBV5-4 and TRBJ2-2, with 9 nucleotides matching TRBD2. Trimming removed 2 bases from V and 9 bases from J; junction bases left unmatched: 5. The CDR3 covers 14 residues. Germline values: CDR1 SGHNT, CDR2 YYREEE (reference sequence). CDR3 sequence reads: CASSFEAGGRELFF. The CDR3 region has the DNA TGTGCCAGCAGCTTCGAGGCGGGAGGGAGGGAGCTGTTTTTT. The full variable domain, with the rest looked up from reference TRBV5-4 and TRBJ2-2, is ETGVTQSPTHLIKTRGQQVTLRCSSQSGHNTVSWYQQALGQGPQFIFQYYREEENGRGNFPPRFSGLQFPNYSSELNVNALELDDSALYLCASSFEAGGRELFFGEGSRLTVL.

The CDR3 sequence is CASRRGENTEAFF. Written as DNA, the CDR3 is TGCGCCAGCCGACGGGGGGAGAACACTGAAGCTTTCTTT. This chain uses TRBV5-1 with TRBJ1-1; D perhaps matches TRBD1 (5 bases). CDR1 and CDR2 from the germline V gene are SGHRS and YFSETQ. With 7 bases removed from V and 1 base from J, the gap between germline ends came to 11 bases. The CDR3 has 13 amino acids.

This chain's CDR3 is CASSIGLHNEQFF. The CDR3 coding sequence is TGTGCCAGCAGCATCGGACTCCACAATGAGCAGTTCTTC. The rearrangement joins TRBV11-3 to TRBJ2-1, with a weak D call TRBD2 (5 bases). The CDR3 runs 13 residues. V gave up 5 bases and J gave up 5 bases, with 10 bases separating them. Germline CDR1 is SGHNT and CDR2 is YENEEA. The variable domain in full, completed from reference TRBV11-3 and TRBJ2-1, reads EAGVVQSPRYKIIEKKQPVAFWCNPISGHNTLYWYLQNLGQGPELLIRYENEEAVDDSQLPKDRFSAERLKGVDSTLKIQPAELGDSAVYLCASSIGLHNEQFFGPGTRLTVL.

This chain connects TRBV28 to TRBJ1-2; D uncertain. The CDR3 runs to 13 residues. V was pared by 6 bases and J by 7 bases, with 15 bases between. The germline gives CDR1 MDHEN, CDR2 SYDVKM. CDR3 nucleotides: TGTGCCAGCAGCCGTCGCCGCTCGGGTGGCTACACCTTC. Protein product: CASSRRRSGGYTF.

This chain connects TRBV5-6 to TRBJ1-2; D is ambiguous. The ends were cut back, 2 bases at V and 5 bases at J, with 16 bases in the middle. The CDR3 totals 15 residues. In germline, CDR1 is SGHDT, CDR2 YYEEEE. The DNA of the CDR3 is TGTGCCAGCAGCTTAGGCTGGCCCGACACATATGGCTACACCTTC. Its protein is CASSLGWPDTYGYTF.

The gene calls are TRBV9 and TRBJ2-6; 7 nucleotides line up with TRBD1. V lost 7 bases to trimming and J lost 4 bases; unmatched junction nucleotides: 8. The CDR3 length is 15 residues. From germline, CDR1 is SGDLS and CDR2 YYNGEE. CDR3 DNA: TGTGCCAGCGCAGAGACAGGGACCGGGGCCAACGTCCTGACTTTC. Residues: CASAETGTGANVLTF.

The chain recombines TRBV9 with TRBJ2-2; possible D gene TRBD2, 6 bases. Germline CDR1 is SGDLS and CDR2 is YYNGEE. V gave up 3 bases and J gave up 5 bases, with 11 bases separating them. The CDR3 is 14 residues long. The chain's CDR3 is CASSADGGTGELFF. DNA for the CDR3: TGTGCCAGCAGCGCCGACGGGGGTACCGGGGAGCTGTTTTTT.

This rearrangement joins TRBV3-1 (or the pseudogene TRBV3-2) to TRBJ1-3; 7 nucleotides match TRBD1. CDR3 length equals 18 residues. Unmatched junction bases numbered 10, after V lost 2 bases and J lost 0 bases. Germline CDR1 is LGHDT and CDR2 is YNNKEL (reference sequence). CDR3 loop: CASSQHRQGPLSGNTIYF. Written as DNA, the CDR3 is TGTGCCAGCAGCCAACATCGACAGGGACCGCTCTCTGGAAACACCATATATTTT.

This chain uses TRBV2 with TRBJ1-5; D not resolved. This CDR3 region has 17 residues. The germline V gene encodes CDR1 SNHLY and CDR2 FYNNEI. The V and J ends lost 6 bases and 1 base respectively, with 19 bases between them. In DNA form, the CDR3 reads TGTGCCAGCAGATCCCGGGCCTTCGGAGGCAGCAATCAGCCCCAGCATTTT. Encoded protein: CASRSRAFGGSNQPQHF.

The chain recombines TRBV7-8 with TRBJ1-5; D not resolved. The germline CDR1 and CDR2 sequences are SGHVS and FQNEAQ. CDR3 size: 13 residues. With 7 bases removed from V and 3 bases from J, the gap between germline ends came to 10 bases. The chain's CDR3 is CASNRHYNQPQHF. The CDR3 nucleotides are TGTGCCAGCAACCGACACTACAATCAGCCCCAGCATTTT.

This sequence joins TRBV9 and TRBJ2-2; TRBD2 aligns across 7 bases. CDR3 length: 15 residues. V gave up 0 bases and J gave up 5 bases; unmatched junction bases: 4. The germline CDR1 and CDR2 sequences are SGDLS and YYNGEE. The CDR3 DNA reads TGTGCCAGCAGCGTAGGACTAGCAGGGACCGGGGAGCTGTTTTTT. It encodes CASSVGLAGTGELFF.

The V gene is TRBV5-1, the J gene TRBJ1-1; 7 bases are shared with TRBD1. From germline, CDR1 is SGHRS and CDR2 YFSETQ. V lost 4 bases to trimming and J lost 8 bases; unmatched junction nucleotides: 11. The CDR3 extends over 14 amino acids. CDR3 DNA: TGCGCCAGCAGCCCTGGGACAGACCTCTTGGAAGCTTTCTTT. Amino acid sequence: CASSPGTDLLEAFF.

The chain couples TRBV7-9 to TRBJ2-1; 12 bases align to TRBD2. Trimming at V came to 5 bases and at J to 4 bases, leaving 9 bases not matched to a gene. Germline V CDR1 and CDR2: SEHNR, FQNEAQ (reference sequence). This CDR3 contains 17 residues. Here the CDR3 DNA reads TGTGCCAGCAGCCCTAGACTAGCGGGGGTCGATTACAATGAGCAGTTCTTC. Translation: CASSPRLAGVDYNEQFF.

The chain is built from TRBV6-5 and TRBJ1-1; possibly TRBD1 for D (5 bases). Per the germline V gene, CDR1 is MNHEY and CDR2 is SVGAGI. V was trimmed by 3 bases and J by 3 bases, leaving 14 bases between them. The CDR3 is 15 residues long. The CDR3 region is CASSYRSPRDTEAFF. The CDR3 DNA follows: TGTGCCAGCAGTTATCGGAGTCCCAGGGACACTGAAGCTTTCTTT.

This clone was detected only once. The chain carries TRBV28 and TRBJ1-1; 10 positions match TRBD1. The CDR3 consists of 15 residues. The V gene end was trimmed by 5 bases and the J gene end by 4 bases; junction bases not matched to a gene: 7. The V gene's germline CDR1 is MDHEN and CDR2 SYDVKM. The CDR3: CASSVTGGLGTEAFF. The CDR3 DNA is TGTGCCAGCAGTGTGACAGGGGGCCTCGGCACTGAAGCTTTCTTT.

This chain uses TRBV5-4 with TRBJ2-2, with D possibly being TRBD1 (5 bases). Germline V gene data show CDR1 as SGHNT and CDR2 as YYREEE (reference sequence). The CDR3 sequence is 16 residues long. The germline V and J ends were trimmed by 3 bases and 0 bases, with 12 bases remaining between them. The CDR3 sequence: CASSSLDTPNTGELFF. For the CDR3, the DNA is TGTGCCAGCAGCTCCTTGGACACGCCGAACACCGGGGAGCTGTTTTTT.

This chain uses TRBV27 with TRBJ2-1; perhaps TRBD1 as D (5 bases). Trimming pared 4 bases from V and 5 bases from J, leaving 6 bases between. Germline V gene sequence: CDR1 MNHEY, CDR2 SMNVEV (reference sequence). This CDR3 contains 12 residues. The CDR3 here is CASSSRDNEQFF. For the CDR3, the DNA is TGTGCCAGCAGTTCCAGGGACAATGAGCAGTTCTTC.

The rearrangement uses TRBV24-1 and TRBJ1-2, with D hard to call. Looked up from germline, CDR1 is KGHDR and CDR2 is SFDVKD. The V and J ends lost 5 bases and 2 bases respectively, with 17 bases between them. The CDR3 extends over 16 amino acids. The CDR3 nucleotides are TGTGCCACCAGTGCCCCTCGTGGAGGCACGAACTATGGCTACACCTTC. Protein sequence: CATSAPRGGTNYGYTF.

V gene TRBV9 combines with J gene TRBJ2-1; TRBD2 aligns across 7 bases. Germline V gene lookup returns CDR1 SGDLS and CDR2 YYNGEE. This CDR3 has 14 amino acids. The ends lost 0 bases at V and 3 bases at J; junction bases unmatched: 0. The CDR3 loop reads CASSVGGGYNEQFF. For the CDR3, the DNA is TGTGCCAGCAGCGTAGGCGGGGGCTACAATGAGCAGTTCTTC.

The J gene is TRBJ1-6, the V gene TRBV5-1; 7 bases agree with TRBD1. Looked up from germline, CDR1 is SGHRS and CDR2 is YFSETQ. This CDR3 comprises 17 residues. Unmatched junction bases numbered 15, after V lost 3 bases and J lost 9 bases. The DNA of the CDR3 is TGCGCCAGCAGCTCAGTTGCTAGACAGGGAAGGAGTTCACCCCTCCACTTT. Protein sequence: CASSSVARQGRSSPLHF.

The chain uses TRBV7-9 and TRBJ2-5, with a possible D match to TRBD2 (5 bases). Trimming removed 1 base from V and 4 bases from J, with 13 bases in between. The CDR3 is 15 residues long. In germline, CDR1 is SEHNR, CDR2 FQNEAQ (reference sequence). The CDR3 loop reads CASSLGLASPETQYF. The CDR3 bases are TGTGCCAGCAGCTTAGGGCTAGCCTCGCCAGAGACCCAGTACTTC. Full variable domain (outside the CDR3, taken from reference TRBV7-9 and TRBJ2-5): DTGVSQNPRHKITKRGQNVTFRCDPISEHNRLYWYRQTLGQGPEFLTYFQNEAQLEKSRLLSDRFSAERPKGSFSTLEIQRTEQGDSAMYLCASSLGLASPETQYFGPGTRLLVL.

The chain joins TRBV6-2 or TRBV6-3 to TRBJ1-2; no clear D gene. Germline-derived CDR1 and CDR2 are MNHEY and SVGEGT. This CDR3 comprises 16 residues. Deletions cut 2 bases from V and 0 bases from J, with 13 bases between. The CDR3 nucleotides are TGTGCCAGCAGTTACGTCAGGCTACAGACTAACTATGGCTACACCTTC. As protein: CASSYVRLQTNYGYTF.

This chain links TRBV6-5 with TRBJ2-4, with TRBD1 as a possible D gene (6 bases). This CDR3 contains 15 residues. V lost 4 bases, J lost 2 bases, and 12 bases lay in between. Germline lookup yields CDR1 MNHEY and CDR2 SVGAGI. This CDR3 is CASSSAQGSKNIQYF. In DNA form, the CDR3 reads TGTGCCAGCAGTTCCGCTCAGGGGTCCAAAAACATTCAGTACTTC.

Note on this clone: Other DNA sequences in this specimen translate into the identical CDR3. The chain recombines TRBV6-5 with TRBJ1-3, with TRBD1 identical over 7 bases. After removal of 0 bases from V and 2 bases from J, the junction contained 1 base not matched to a gene. Germline V gives CDR1 MNHEY, CDR2 SVGAGI. The CDR3 has 15 amino acids. CDR3 DNA: TGTGCCAGCAGTTACTCGCAGGGGGCTGGAAACACCATATATTTT. It specifies CASSYSQGAGNTIYF.

This chain links TRBV11-2 with TRBJ2-7; 11 nucleotides match TRBD2. Germline CDR1 and CDR2: SGHAT and FQNNGV. CDR3 length: 16 residues. The V segment lost 4 bases and the J segment 3 bases; nucleotides outside the gene matches: 8. The DNA of the CDR3 is TGTGCCAGCAGCTCCGTACTAGCGGGGGACCTCTACGAGCAGTACTTC. It yields the protein CASSSVLAGDLYEQYF.

V and J are TRBV9 and TRBJ1-1; 7 bases are shared with TRBD1. Germline assignment: CDR1 SGDLS and CDR2 YYNGEE. The CDR3 runs 15 residues. J was trimmed by 4 bases and V by 3 bases; bases with no gene match: 9. CDR3 nucleotide sequence: TGTGCCAGCAGCGCCCACCCCCCAGGGGGCACTGAAGCTTTCTTT. Translation gives CASSAHPPGGTEAFF.

The gene calls are TRBV12-3 or TRBV12-4 and TRBJ2-7, with D unclear. V lost 1 base to trimming and J lost 4 bases, with 8 bases between them. The CDR3 sequence is 13 residues long. CDR3 nucleotide sequence: TGTGCCAGCAGTTTAGTGGGCGAGTACGAGCAGTACTTC. Translated: CASSLVGEYEQYF.

In DNA, the CDR3 is TGTGCCGCCGGGACTAGCGGGGGGGCCTCAGATACGCAGTATTTT. It translates to CAAGTSGGASDTQYF. The chain uses TRBV10-3 and TRBJ2-3; TRBD2 agrees at 16 bases. The CDR3 runs 15 residues. Germline V gene data show CDR1 as ENHRY and CDR2 as SYGVKD. V was pared by 11 bases and J by 4 bases, with 6 bases of the junction left unmatched.

V is TRBV19 and J is TRBJ1-2; TRBD1 aligns across 10 bases. Germline lookup yields CDR1 LNHDA and CDR2 SQIVND (reference sequence). The CDR3 runs 16 residues. The ends lost 6 bases at V and 3 bases at J; junction bases unmatched: 10. Here the CDR3 reads CASSPPLGTGDYGYTF. In nucleotides, the CDR3 is TGTGCCAGTAGCCCCCCCTTGGGGACAGGGGACTATGGCTACACCTTC.

The chain is built from TRBV11-2 and TRBJ2-3; a possible D gene is TRBD2 (7 bases). Per the germline V gene, CDR1 is SGHAT and CDR2 is FQNNGV. The V and J ends lost 5 bases and 2 bases respectively, with 17 bases between them. This CDR3 contains 16 residues. Here the CDR3 reads CASSAQRGALTDTQYF. The CDR3 nucleotides read TGTGCCAGCAGCGCGCAACGGGGGGCGCTCACAGATACGCAGTATTTT. The variable domain in full, completed from reference TRBV11-2 and TRBJ2-3, reads EAGVAQSPRYKIIEKRQSVAFWCNPISGHATLYWYQQILGQGPKLLIQFQNNGVVDDSQLPKDRFSAERLKGVDSTLKIQPAKLEDSAVYLCASSAQRGALTDTQYFGPGTRLTVL.